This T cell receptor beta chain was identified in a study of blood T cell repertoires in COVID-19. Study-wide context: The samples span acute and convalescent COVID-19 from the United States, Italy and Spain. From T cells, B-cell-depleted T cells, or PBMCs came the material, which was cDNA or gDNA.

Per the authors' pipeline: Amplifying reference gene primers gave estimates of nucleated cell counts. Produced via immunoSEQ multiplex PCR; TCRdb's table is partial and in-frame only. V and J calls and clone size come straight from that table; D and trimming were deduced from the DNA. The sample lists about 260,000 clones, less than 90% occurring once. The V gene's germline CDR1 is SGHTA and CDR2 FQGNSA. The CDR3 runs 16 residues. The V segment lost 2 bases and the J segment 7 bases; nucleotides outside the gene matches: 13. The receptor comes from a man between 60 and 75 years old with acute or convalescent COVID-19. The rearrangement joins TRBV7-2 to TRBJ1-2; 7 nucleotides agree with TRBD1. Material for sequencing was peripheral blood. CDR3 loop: CASSLSQGGLSGGYTF. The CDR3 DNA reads TGTGCCAGCAGCTTATCCCAGGGGGGACTCTCGGGTGGCTACACCTTC.